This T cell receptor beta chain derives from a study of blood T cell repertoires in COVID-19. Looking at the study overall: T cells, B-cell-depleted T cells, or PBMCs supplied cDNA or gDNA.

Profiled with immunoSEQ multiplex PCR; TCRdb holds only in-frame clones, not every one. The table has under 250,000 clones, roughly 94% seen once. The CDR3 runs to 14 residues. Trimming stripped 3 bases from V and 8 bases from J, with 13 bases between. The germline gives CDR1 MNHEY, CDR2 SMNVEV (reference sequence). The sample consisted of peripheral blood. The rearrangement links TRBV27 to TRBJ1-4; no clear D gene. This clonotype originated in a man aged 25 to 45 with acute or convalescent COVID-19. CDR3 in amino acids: CASSLRARREKLFF. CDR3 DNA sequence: TGTGCCAGCAGTTTGCGGGCGCGGCGGGAAAAACTGTTTTTT.